Listed below are T cell receptor beta chains from one sample, sequenced in a study of blood T cell repertoires in COVID-19. The table came from immunoSEQ multiplex PCR; TCRdb's copy has only in-frame clones and leaves some out. The sample lists 80,000 or so clones; approximately 80% were seen once. The sample consisted of peripheral blood. These receptors were collected from a woman aged 70 to 79 with acute or convalescent COVID-19. CDR3s include the opening cysteine and the closing phenylalanine or tryptophan.

J	V	CDR3
TRBJ2-1	TRBV6-5	CASKGGRVDNEQFF
TRBJ2-1	TRBV10-2	CASSGPGRIYNEQFF
TRBJ2-2	TRBV7-9	CASSSRQGTGELFF
TRBJ1-6	TRBV27	CASSWAPHSYNSPLHF
TRBJ1-2	TRBV3-1/TRBV3-2	CASSATGTGSNYGYTF
TRBJ2-1	TRBV5-1	CASSIGQGSNEQFF
TRBJ1-5	TRBV6-2/TRBV6-3	CASSRDSLNQPQHF
TRBJ1-2	TRBV7-2	CASRPDREIYGYTF
TRBJ2-7	TRBV12-3/TRBV12-4	CASSGRIHEQYF
TRBJ2-4	TRBV15	CATSRDMGRVAKNIQYF
TRBJ2-7	TRBV6-6	CASSPYRGLTYEQYF
TRBJ1-2	TRBV5-4	CASSQGQVYNYGYTF
TRBJ1-2	TRBV4-1	CASRLVSRDSNYGYTF
TRBJ1-3	TRBV6-5	CASSQGDGGNTIYF
TRBJ2-7	TRBV4-2	CASSQDGGDVQYF
TRBJ1-1	TRBV6-7	CASSPGQGSGFEAFF
TRBJ1-2	TRBV6-2/TRBV6-3	CASSQDLTGSGYGYTF
TRBJ1-4	TRBV2	CASSETENEKLFF
TRBJ2-7	TRBV6-2/TRBV6-3	CASSYKRGAPLSYEQYF
TRBJ1-1	TRBV12-3/TRBV12-4	CASSFGMNTEAFF
TRBJ1-2	TRBV3-1/TRBV3-2	CASSQVDRTYGYTF
TRBJ1-4	TRBV5-5	CASSLGTGQGKLFF
TRBJ2-5	TRBV7-3	CASSFGSTGGQETQYF
TRBJ2-6	TRBV14	CASSQGGANVLTF
TRBJ1-3	TRBV12-3/TRBV12-4	CASRAGYGNTIYF
TRBJ1-1	TRBV4-2	CASSPRDSRDGANTEAFF
TRBJ1-1	TRBV2	CASSSDRVNTEAFF
TRBJ1-2	TRBV5-6	CASNPLGGSGYTF
TRBJ2-5	TRBV5-6	CASSFGTSEETQYF